These 17 T cell receptor beta chains originate from one sample sequenced in a study of shared clonotypes between healthy human individuals. Sequencing was performed with immunoSEQ multiplex PCR; in TCRdb, only in-frame clones are kept and a portion is missing. The sample shows around 2,000,000 clones, approximately 94% of them seen only once. Terminally differentiated effector memory CD45RA+ cells were left out of the naive CD8 fraction, which was CD45RO-negative and positively selected for CCR7. Sequenced material: naive CD8+ T cells from PBMCs. All receptors come from a man aged 18 to 30 in good health. Some clones in this sample may be carry-over from other donors' samples.

This chain connects TRBV6-5 to TRBJ1-5, with 10 bases identical to TRBD1. The length of the CDR3 is 14 residues. Germline V CDR1 and CDR2: MNHEY, SVGAGI. Trimming took 4 bases from V and 6 from J; bases not matched to a gene: 3. Here the CDR3 DNA reads TGTGCCAGCAGTTCCGGACAGGGGGGTCAGCCCCAGCATTTT. Its protein is CASSSGQGGQPQHF.

The table lists this clone with a few counts. The chain is built from TRBV27 and TRBJ1-5; D perhaps matches TRBD1 (5 bases). Trimming took off 5 bases at V and 3 bases at J, with 17 bases between the two ends. The CDR3 has 16 residues. Germline CDR1 MNHEY, CDR2 SMNVEV (reference sequence). The CDR3 DNA reads as TGTGCCAGCAGTCCAAGTGCAGGGCCTTACAATCAGCCCCAGCATTTT. It translates to CASSPSAGPYNQPQHF.

CDR3 sequence: CASSPPGRATTDTQYF. In nucleotides, the CDR3 is TGTGCCAGCTCACCCCCGGGGAGAGCGACTACAGATACGCAGTATTTT. The V call is TRBV18, the J call TRBJ2-3; a possible D gene is TRBD2 (5 bases). V was trimmed by 3 bases and J by 3 bases, leaving 16 bases between them. The germline V gene encodes CDR1 KGHSH and CDR2 LQKENI. CDR3 length equals 16 residues.

The chain couples TRBV27 to TRBJ2-7; D is unclear. Germline CDR1 and CDR2: MNHEY and SMNVEV (reference sequence). Deletions cut 5 bases from V and 2 bases from J, with 7 bases between. The CDR3 consists of 12 residues. The CDR3 is CASSPHAYEQYF. The DNA of the CDR3 is TGTGCCAGCAGTCCGCACGCCTACGAGCAGTACTTC.

This chain links TRBV11-2 with TRBJ2-1, with D possibly being TRBD1 (6 bases). Germline V gene data show CDR1 as SGHAT and CDR2 as FQNNGV. Trimming shortened V by 5 bases and J by 7 bases, and 21 bases separated the two germline ends. CDR3 length: 16 amino acids. CDR3: CASSPPGAFRSNEQFF. The CDR3 DNA sequence: TGTGCCAGCAGCCCCCCAGGGGCATTCCGAAGTAATGAGCAGTTCTTC. The whole variable domain, filled in from reference TRBV11-2 and TRBJ2-1, reads EAGVAQSPRYKIIEKRQSVAFWCNPISGHATLYWYQQILGQGPKLLIQFQNNGVVDDSQLPKDRFSAERLKGVDSTLKIQPAKLEDSAVYLCASSPPGAFRSNEQFFGPGTRLTVL.

The chain employs TRBV19 and TRBJ1-4; D gene unclear. The CDR3 extends over 13 amino acids. Germline values: CDR1 LNHDA, CDR2 SQIVND (reference sequence). V shed 9 bases and J shed 8 bases, with 16 bases lying between them. CDR3 coding DNA: TGTGCCAGCACAAATGGGGTCGGAGAAAAACTGTTTTTT. This gives the protein CASTNGVGEKLFF.

The V and J genes are TRBV9 and TRBJ2-1; D uncertain. The germline V gene encodes CDR1 SGDLS and CDR2 YYNGEE. This CDR3 comprises 15 residues. The V gene lost 0 bases and the J gene lost 4 bases, with 11 bases spanning the gap. The CDR3: CASSVGKTQYNEQFF. CDR3 sequence (DNA): TGTGCCAGCAGCGTAGGGAAGACCCAGTACAATGAGCAGTTCTTC.

In its sample, this clone was seen once. The V call is TRBV5-6, the J call TRBJ1-4; D is unresolved. The CDR3 extends over 12 amino acids. The V gene's germline CDR1 is SGHDT and CDR2 YYEEEE. V was trimmed by 2 bases and J by 6 bases, leaving 5 bases between them. The CDR3 bases are TGTGCCAGCAGCTTAGGAGATGAAAAACTGTTTTTT. It codes for CASSLGDEKLFF.

The chain is built from TRBV7-8 and TRBJ2-7; tentatively, D is TRBD2 (6 bases). The CDR3 contains 17 residues. Per germline, CDR1 SGHVS and CDR2 FQNEAQ. The V end was cut by 3 bases, the J end by 0 bases, with 18 bases between. CDR3 amino acids: CASSFGRGNEISYEQYF. The CDR3, as DNA: TGTGCCAGCAGCTTTGGCCGGGGGAACGAAATCTCCTACGAGCAGTACTTC.

The chain is built from TRBV19 and TRBJ2-7; D possibly corresponds to TRBD2 (6 bases). Germline V CDR1 and CDR2: LNHDA, SQIVND (reference sequence). Trimming cost V 5 bases and J 6 bases, with 29 bases left between them. The CDR3 spans 18 residues. CDR3 region: CASSGRDSASWALSEQYF. The CDR3 DNA sequence: TGTGCCAGTAGTGGCCGGGACTCGGCTTCATGGGCTCTTAGCGAGCAGTACTTC.

The genes are TRBV7-9 and TRBJ2-1; a weak D match, TRBD2 (6 bases). The V end lost 5 bases, the J end lost 10 bases, and 15 bases lay between the germline ends. The germline CDR1 and CDR2 sequences are SEHNR and FQNEAQ (reference sequence). The CDR3 has 13 amino acids. The chain's CDR3 is CASSARLVTEQFF. The CDR3 nucleotides read TGTGCCAGCAGCGCTCGACTAGTAACCGAGCAGTTCTTC.

J is TRBJ1-5 and V is TRBV10-2, with D perhaps matching TRBD1 (6 bases). This CDR3 spans 15 amino acids. Germline V lookup: CDR1 WSHSY, CDR2 SAAADI. Trimming took 8 bases from V and 5 from J, leaving 19 bases between them. The CDR3 reads CASLTRGRGDQPQHF. Here the CDR3 DNA reads TGCGCCAGCCTAACCCGGGGCAGGGGAGATCAGCCCCAGCATTTT.

The rearrangement links TRBV5-1 to TRBJ2-1, with TRBD2 identical over 8 bases. CDR1 is SGHRS and CDR2 is YFSETQ in the germline V gene. J was trimmed by 6 bases and V by 2 bases; bases with no gene match: 19. The CDR3 has 19 amino acids. CDR3 sequence reads: CASSFNGGLGLAGSNEQFF. The CDR3 region has the DNA TGCGCCAGCAGCTTTAATGGGGGTTTAGGGCTAGCGGGTAGCAATGAGCAGTTCTTC. Looking up the rest from reference TRBV5-1 and TRBJ2-1 gives the full variable domain: KAGVTQTPRYLIKTRGQQVTLSCSPISGHRSVSWYQQTPGQGLQFLFEYFSETQRNKGNFPGRFSGRQFSNSRSEMNVSTLELGDSALYLCASSFNGGLGLAGSNEQFFGPGTRLTVL.

The chain uses TRBV27 and TRBJ1-2; 9 bases are a match to TRBD1. This CDR3 has 15 amino acids. CDR1 MNHEY and CDR2 SMNVEV come from the germline V gene (reference sequence). After removal of 7 bases from V and 5 bases from J, the junction contained 11 bases not matched to a gene. This CDR3 is CASTPRTGVIYGYTF. The CDR3 DNA reads TGTGCCAGCACCCCCCGGACAGGGGTCATTTATGGCTACACCTTC.

The chain recombines TRBV27 with TRBJ2-1; D is unclear. CDR1 is MNHEY, CDR2 SMNVEV, per germline (reference sequence). V lost 2 bases, J lost 8 bases, and 19 bases lay in between. The CDR3 has 16 residues. The DNA for the CDR3 is TGTGCCAGCAGTTTAATGGTTTCGTCAGCGCCCTATGAGCAGTTCTTC. This encodes CASSLMVSSAPYEQFF.

The rearrangement joins TRBV27 to TRBJ1-5; 9 positions match TRBD1. The CDR3 runs 17 residues. Germline assignment: CDR1 MNHEY and CDR2 SMNVEV (reference sequence). The ends lost 6 bases at V and 3 bases at J; junction bases unmatched: 12. The CDR3 DNA reads TGTGCCAGCAGGCCGGCCGTGGGACAGGGCAACAATCAGCCCCAGCATTTT. It is translated as CASRPAVGQGNNQPQHF.

This clone appeared a few times. The chain has TRBV7-3 and TRBJ2-2; D call uncertain. Per germline, CDR1 SGHTA and CDR2 FQGTGA. Trimming pared 0 bases from V and 0 bases from J, leaving 8 bases between. There are 16 residues in the CDR3. The CDR3 sequence is CASSLTRTANTGELFF. CDR3 sequence (DNA): TGTGCCAGCAGCTTAACGAGGACGGCGAACACCGGGGAGCTGTTTTTT.